This TCR beta chain was recovered during a study of response to subunit inactivated influenza vaccine. Germline V gives CDR1 ENHRY, CDR2 SYGVKD. The CDR3 contains 18 residues. J lost 8 bases, V lost 0 bases, and 13 bases had no gene match. Via MiXCR, TCRdb re-called the RT-PCR reads, giving one row per CDR3 protein. The table has hundreds of thousands of distinct CDR3 sequences, around 15% seen once. The clonotype originates from a man in his forties or fifties who received an inactivated influenza vaccine. The gene calls are TRBV10-3 and TRBJ2-1, with 10 nucleotides matching TRBD2. The sequenced sample was PBMCs from blood, obtained 14 to 15 days before vaccination. CDR3 protein: CAISESRSSGSQLDEQFF. The DNA of the CDR3 is TGTGCCATCAGTGAGTCAAGGTCTAGCGGGAGTCAGTTGGATGAGCAGTTCTTC.